This TCR beta chain stems from a study of cytomegalovirus exposure and HLA in healthy donors. A single count supports this clone. The data were produced by immunoSEQ multiplex PCR, yet TCRdb's version contains in-frame clones alone and is incomplete. The sample records roughly 140,000 clones, roughly 92% being singletons. Material: PBMCs. The clonotype comes from a man aged 18 to 29 in good health and CMV-seronegative.

The CDR3 sequence: CASSVEGDPNAYEQYF. The CDR3 DNA reads TGTGCCAGCAGCGTAGAGGGGGACCCCAACGCCTACGAGCAGTACTTC. V usage is TRBV9 and J usage is TRBJ2-7; maybe TRBD1 (6 bases). This CDR3 has 16 amino acids. V was shortened by 0 bases and J by 2 bases, with 15 bases between the two germline ends. Germline V gene sequence: CDR1 SGDLS, CDR2 YYNGEE.